The next 11 T cell receptor beta chains were all read from a single sample in a study of T-cell memory formation after mild COVID-19. TCRdb processed the 5' RACE reads anew with MiXCR; each CDR3 protein has one entry. This table holds under 300,000 distinct CDR3 sequences, 8% to 9% found once. Material: PBMCs or a T cell subset sorted from them (not recorded which). Receptor source: a man aged 18 to 29 who had mild COVID-19 (a few samples of this study predate the infection). Cell type and time point are not known.

This clonotype showed up many times. The chain carries TRBV15 and TRBJ2-5, with 7 positions matching TRBD2. V lost 1 base, J lost 5 bases, and 4 bases stayed unmatched. Germline values: CDR1 LNHNV, CDR2 YYDKDF (reference sequence). CDR3 size: 14 residues. The CDR3 spells CATSRVGGWETQYF. CDR3 bases: TGTGCCACCAGCAGAGTCGGGGGGTGGGAGACCCAGTACTTC.

The chain employs TRBV5-6 and TRBJ1-5; TRBD1 might be the D (5 bases). This CDR3 has 17 residues. CDR1 is SGHDT and CDR2 is YYEEEE in the germline V gene. The V end lost 0 bases, the J end lost 4 bases, and 17 bases lay between the germline ends. The DNA of the CDR3 is TGTGCCAGCAGCTTGGGAGTCGGGACGGGGTGGAATCAGCCCCAGCATTTT. It codes for CASSLGVGTGWNQPQHF.

The chain employs TRBV18 and TRBJ2-7, with D perhaps TRBD1 (6 bases). V lost 2 bases and J 6 bases, leaving 11 bases between the germline ends. The germline V gene encodes CDR1 KGHSH and CDR2 LQKENI. This CDR3 is built from 13 residues. CDR3 loop: CASSPAGEIEQYV. In nucleotides, the CDR3 is TGTGCCAGCTCACCAGCAGGGGAAATCGAGCAGTACGTC.

This clonotype has only a few counts. The chain uses TRBV4-1 and TRBJ1-3, with a weak D call TRBD1 (5 bases). The CDR3 consists of 15 residues. Germline V gene data show CDR1 as MGHRA and CDR2 as YSYEKL. With 3 bases removed from V and 9 bases from J, the gap between germline ends came to 18 bases. This CDR3 reads CASSQPTGVVGTIYF. The CDR3 nucleotides are TGCGCCAGCAGCCAGCCCACAGGCGTCGTAGGCACCATATATTTT.

The V call is TRBV19, the J call TRBJ1-5, with D tentatively TRBD1 (5 bases). The germline CDR1 and CDR2 sequences are LNHDA and SQIVND (reference sequence). The V gene lost 5 bases and the J gene lost 6 bases, with 17 bases spanning the gap. CDR3 length: 15 amino acids. The CDR3 DNA sequence: TGTGCCAGTAGTCGTGGGTTGCAGGGTCGTCAGCCCCAGCATTTT. Amino acid sequence: CASSRGLQGRQPQHF.

This clonotype showed up just a few times. The V and J genes are TRBV20-1 and TRBJ2-1, with TRBD2 as a possible D gene (6 bases). The V and J ends lost 5 bases and 0 bases respectively, with 11 bases between them. The germline V gene has CDR1 DFQATT and CDR2 SNEGSKA (reference sequence). The CDR3 extends over 14 amino acids. CDR3 region: CSARDWSSYNEQFF. The CDR3, as DNA: TGCAGTGCTCGGGACTGGAGCTCCTACAATGAGCAGTTCTTC.

This clonotype was observed a few times. The chain joins TRBV20-1 to TRBJ1-6; D not certain. The CDR3 has 11 amino acids. V was cut by 6 bases and J by 10 bases, with 10 bases left in between. Germline lookup yields CDR1 DFQATT and CDR2 SNEGSKA (reference sequence). The CDR3 loop reads CSAMRGSPLHF. CDR3 DNA: TGCAGTGCCATGAGAGGGTCACCCCTCCACTTT.

The CDR3 reads CASSEASGMERFVGKNTGELFF. The DNA of the CDR3 is TGTGCCAGCAGTGAAGCATCCGGCATGGAGCGGTTCGTGGGAAAGAACACCGGGGAGCTGTTTTTT. The chain is built from TRBV6-1 and TRBJ2-2, with D possibly TRBD2 on 5 matching bases. The CDR3 has 22 amino acids. The ends were cut back, 0 bases at V and 1 base at J, with 27 bases in the middle. The germline V gene encodes CDR1 MNHNS and CDR2 SASEGT.

This clonotype occurred a few times. The chain links TRBV7-7 to TRBJ2-5; TRBD2 might be the D (7 bases). Germline loops: CDR1 SSHAT, CDR2 FNYEAQ (reference sequence). V dropped 0 bases and J dropped 5 bases, with 13 bases sitting between them. The CDR3 runs 15 residues. The CDR3 DNA reads TGTGCCAGCAGCTTAGCGGGGGGGCCTCGGGAGACCCAGTACTTC. The encoded protein is CASSLAGGPRETQYF.

The chain links TRBV4-3 to TRBJ2-7, with D perhaps matching TRBD1 (5 bases). Trimming cost V 0 bases and J 2 bases, with 8 bases left between them. CDR1 is LGHNA and CDR2 is YSLEER in the germline V gene. The CDR3 contains 14 residues. The CDR3 reads CASSQDAGTYEQYF. Here the CDR3 DNA reads TGCGCCAGCAGCCAAGATGCAGGGACCTACGAGCAGTACTTC.

V gene TRBV6-2 or TRBV6-3 combines with J gene TRBJ1-5, with D unclear. The ends were cut back, 0 bases at V and 0 bases at J, with 12 bases in the middle. Germline CDR1 is MNHEY and CDR2 is SVGEGT. This CDR3 is 17 amino acids long. For the CDR3, the DNA is TGTGCCAGCAGTTACTCGATTCGGATCCATAGCAATCAGCCCCAGCATTTT. Encoded protein: CASSYSIRIHSNQPQHF.